A single sample is the source of the 20 T cell receptor beta chains below, sequenced in a study of cytomegalovirus exposure and HLA in healthy donors. The PCR made use of 60 Vbeta and 13 Jbeta primers. The method was immunoSEQ multiplex PCR; TCRdb's version includes in-frame clones alone and lacks a portion of them. The repertoire holds under 130,000 clones, 78% seen once, with under 1.5% in the top ten. The sample comprised PBMCs. These TCRs come from a man aged 25-40 years in good health and CMV-seronegative.

The V and J genes are TRBV10-3 and TRBJ2-1; the match to TRBD2 covers 10 bases. CDR3 size: 13 residues. CDR1 is ENHRY and CDR2 is SYGVKD in the germline V gene. The trim removed 10 bases at V and 3 bases at J, leaving 3 bases unmatched. The CDR3 coding sequence is TGTGCCAGTTGGACTAGCGGCTACAATGAGCAGTTCTTC. The encoded protein is CASWTSGYNEQFF.

This chain links TRBV11-2 with TRBJ2-1; D is ambiguous. CDR1 and CDR2 (germline): SGHAT, FQNNGV. Trimming left V 7 bases short and J 9 bases short, with 13 bases between. This CDR3 region has 12 residues. For the CDR3, the DNA is TGTGCCAGCAACAACATTTATTTTGAGCAGTTCTTC. The encoded protein is CASNNIYFEQFF.

V and J are TRBV4-3 and TRBJ2-7; D may be TRBD1 (5 bases). The CDR3 loop spans 16 amino acids. From germline, CDR1 is LGHNA and CDR2 YSLEER. Trimming removed 3 bases from V and 6 bases from J, with 21 bases in between. CDR3 sequence (DNA): TGCGCCAGCAGCCAGGACACCCAGGCTCCTCCGGGCGAGCAGTACTTC. It translates to CASSQDTQAPPGEQYF.

This chain connects TRBV5-6 to TRBJ1-1, with TRBD1 matching over 8 bases. CDR3 size: 17 residues. The germline gives CDR1 SGHDT, CDR2 YYEEEE. The V gene end was trimmed by 4 bases and the J gene end by 3 bases; junction bases not matched to a gene: 14. DNA of the CDR3: TGTGCCAGCAGCCAGAGGACAGGGTTCTTTAGTGACACTGAAGCTTTCTTT. Translation: CASSQRTGFFSDTEAFF. The full variable domain, rest sourced from reference TRBV5-6 and TRBJ1-1, is DAGVTQSPTHLIKTRGQQVTLRCSPKSGHDTVSWYQQALGQGPQFIFQYYEEEERQRGNFPDRFSGHQFPNYSSELNVNALLLGDSALYLCASSQRTGFFSDTEAFFGQGTRLTVV.

The chain couples TRBV7-6 to TRBJ2-7, with 8 positions matching TRBD2. The V and J ends lost 5 bases and 0 bases, in that order; junction bases with no gene match: 3. Germline CDR1 SGHVS, CDR2 FNYEAQ. CDR3 length equals 14 residues. The CDR3 here is CASSQSGSSYEQYF. Here the CDR3 DNA reads TGTGCCAGCAGCCAAAGCGGGAGCTCCTACGAGCAGTACTTC.

The chain employs TRBV6-6 and TRBJ2-2; 8 nucleotides line up with TRBD2. V was clipped by 5 bases and J by 2 bases; unmatched bases: 4. CDR1 is MNHNY and CDR2 is SVGAGI in the germline V gene (reference sequence). This CDR3 has 15 residues. The CDR3 DNA sequence: TGTGCCAGCAGTGGCGGGGGGCTCAACACCGGGGAGCTGTTTTTT. It codes for CASSGGGLNTGELFF.

The chain combines TRBV7-9 with TRBJ1-2, with D possibly matching TRBD1 (6 bases). With 5 bases removed from V and 0 bases from J, the gap between germline ends came to 10 bases. The germline V gene has CDR1 SEHNR and CDR2 FQNEAQ (reference sequence). The length of the CDR3 is 14 residues. The CDR3 region has the DNA TGTGCCAGCAGCCCACAGGGATCTAACTATGGCTACACCTTC. This gives the protein CASSPQGSNYGYTF.

This chain uses TRBV6-1 with TRBJ2-1; maybe TRBD2 (6 bases). This CDR3 contains 17 residues. The germline CDR1 and CDR2 sequences are MNHNS and SASEGT. Trimming stripped 4 bases from V and 0 bases from J, with 16 bases between. The DNA for the CDR3 is TGTGCCAGCAGTGGGGGGACTCCAACCTACTCCTACAATGAGCAGTTCTTC. Its protein product is CASSGGTPTYSYNEQFF.

This sequence joins TRBV4-3 and TRBJ2-3; 10 bases map to TRBD2. The V and J ends lost 0 bases and 0 bases, in that order; junction bases with no gene match: 6. CDR3 length: 18 residues. Germline lookup yields CDR1 LGHNA and CDR2 YSLEER. CDR3 in DNA: TGCGCCAGCAGCCAAGATCGGTGGACTAGCGGTAGCACAGATACGCAGTATTTT. It codes for CASSQDRWTSGSTDTQYF.

This rearrangement joins TRBV6-5 to TRBJ1-1, with D hard to call. Between the trimmed V and J ends, which lost 0 bases and 0 bases, there was a span of 8 bases. CDR3 size: 15 residues. Germline CDR1 and CDR2: MNHEY and SVGAGI. The CDR3 nucleotides read TGTGCCAGCAGTTACTCCGCAGTCATGAACACTGAAGCTTTCTTT. The encoded protein is CASSYSAVMNTEAFF.

This chain connects TRBV6-6 to TRBJ1-1, with 9 bases matching TRBD1. The trim removed 6 bases at V and 2 bases at J, leaving 7 bases unmatched. CDR1 and CDR2 (germline): MNHNY, SVGAGI (reference sequence). The CDR3 runs to 15 residues. CDR3 protein: CASRDLQGANTEAFF. The CDR3 coding sequence is TGTGCCAGCAGAGACCTACAGGGGGCCAACACTGAAGCTTTCTTT.

This clone was detected once. The chain carries TRBV5-4 and TRBJ1-1, with TRBD1 as a possible D gene (6 bases). From germline, CDR1 is SGHNT and CDR2 YYREEE (reference sequence). This CDR3 is 12 amino acids long. V was cut by 4 bases and J by 4 bases, with 8 bases left in between. Here the CDR3 DNA reads TGTGCCAGCAGCGGGGGCTTCACTGAAGCTTTCTTT. Amino acids: CASSGGFTEAFF.

The chain recombines TRBV5-6 with TRBJ1-2; possible D gene TRBD1, 5 bases. Trimming removed 4 bases at V and 3 bases at J, with 13 bases between. The germline CDR1 and CDR2 sequences are SGHDT and YYEEEE. The CDR3 covers 14 residues. The CDR3 nucleotides read TGTGCCAGCAGCCCGGCAAGGGGTTACTATGGCTACACCTTC. Amino acids: CASSPARGYYGYTF.

The V call is TRBV5-4, the J call TRBJ2-1, with TRBD1 matching 8 bases. The trim removed 4 bases at V and 5 bases at J, leaving 8 bases unmatched. The V gene's germline CDR1 is SGHNT and CDR2 YYREEE (reference sequence). This CDR3 is built from 15 residues. CDR3 bases: TGTGCCAGCAGCAACGACAGGGGCGCCAACAATGAGCAGTTCTTC. Protein: CASSNDRGANNEQFF.

J is TRBJ1-4 and V is TRBV7-9; 7 bases align to TRBD1. With V trimmed by 5 bases and J by 3 bases, 6 bases remained unmatched. The CDR3 extends over 15 amino acids. Germline V gene sequence: CDR1 SEHNR, CDR2 FQNEAQ (reference sequence). CDR3 sequence reads: CASSIITGANEKLFF. In DNA form, the CDR3 reads TGTGCCAGCAGCATTATTACAGGGGCTAATGAAAAACTGTTTTTT.

V usage is TRBV7-2 and J usage is TRBJ1-6; D unclear. Trimming took 2 bases from V and 9 from J, leaving 5 bases between them. CDR1 is SGHTA and CDR2 is FQGNSA in the germline V gene. The CDR3 has 12 amino acids. The CDR3 DNA reads as TGTGCCAGCAGCTTAAGTAGTTCACCCCTCCACTTT. Residues: CASSLSSSPLHF.

This clone is a singleton in its sample. The chain couples TRBV7-2 to TRBJ2-2; TRBD1 agrees at 7 bases. The CDR3 is made up of 14 amino acids. The germline V gene has CDR1 SGHTA and CDR2 FQGNSA. Trimming removed 5 bases from V and 7 bases from J; junction bases left unmatched: 7. The CDR3 DNA follows: TGTGCCAGCAGCATCCGGGACAGCCTCGGGGAGCTGTTTTTT. Amino acid sequence: CASSIRDSLGELFF.

This clone was seen only once. The V gene is TRBV6-6, the J gene TRBJ2-5; 12 bases agree with TRBD1. The CDR3 has 15 residues. J gave up 5 bases and V 5 bases, and 6 bases lay outside the gene matches. The germline CDR1 and CDR2 sequences are MNHNY and SVGAGI (reference sequence). The chain's CDR3 is CASSNRDRGPETQYF. The DNA for the CDR3 is TGTGCCAGCAGTAACCGGGACAGGGGGCCTGAGACCCAGTACTTC.

A few counts support this clone. The rearrangement uses TRBV4-3 and TRBJ2-3; D not resolved. The V gene's germline CDR1 is LGHNA and CDR2 YSLEER. The CDR3 has 18 amino acids. Trimming removed 1 base at V and 2 bases at J, with 19 bases between. DNA for the CDR3: TGCGCCAGCAGCCAAGTCTCCCCTACGATATCTTACACAGATACGCAGTATTTT. Its protein is CASSQVSPTISYTDTQYF.

The CDR3 nucleotides read TGCGCCAGCAGCCAAGTTGGGGGCGAACACGAGCAGTACTTC. Its translation: CASSQVGGEHEQYF. The rearrangement uses TRBV4-3 and TRBJ2-7; D is possibly TRBD1 (6 bases). With 1 base removed from V and 5 bases from J, the gap between germline ends came to 12 bases. The germline V gene encodes CDR1 LGHNA and CDR2 YSLEER. The CDR3 sequence is 14 residues long.